This TCR beta chain was captured by sequencing in a study of beta chain features in type 1 diabetes. As for the study in general: The samples had around 98 million sorted cells examined in all.

Every isolated RNA sample was fully reverse transcribed, so sequencing captured expressed TCRB transcripts. The read count averaged approximately 4 million across naive, central memory and regulatory T cell samples. Sequencing used immunoSEQ multiplex PCR; TCRdb keeps in-frame clones, though not all of them. The sample has hundreds of thousands of clones, around 12% seen once. Study-wide results and limits: The cDNA sequencing approach could over-represent high-TCR-expressing cells. More deletions and fewer insertions at VDJ junctions were found in patients with type 1 diabetes.

This clone was seen only a few times. Its antigen is not known. This clonotype was obtained from a man aged 18-30 years in good health. The sequencing input was naive CD4+ T cells from blood.

CDR3 region: CASSEAGKDSKGEQFF. The CDR3 DNA follows: TGTGCCAGCAGTGAAGCGGGAAAGGACAGCAAAGGTGAGCAGTTCTTC. The rearrangement uses TRBV2 and TRBJ2-1; a weak D match, TRBD1 (6 bases). CDR1 is SNHLY and CDR2 is FYNNEI in the germline V gene. CDR3 length: 16 amino acids. Trimming left V 0 bases short and J 9 bases short, with 18 bases between.